This TCR beta chain was retrieved from a study of blood T cell repertoires in COVID-19. Study-level background: The United States, Italy and Spain were the sources of the acute and convalescent COVID-19 samples. The cDNA or gDNA used as material had been derived from T cells, B-cell-depleted T cells, or PBMCs.

Unmatched junction bases numbered 7, after V lost 5 bases and J lost 2 bases. The CDR3 runs to 15 residues. Germline CDR1 and CDR2: MDHEN and SYDVKM. In the source study's methods: From reference gene primer amplification, estimates of nucleated cell counts were derived. The repertoire was sequenced with immunoSEQ multiplex PCR; TCRdb's copy has only in-frame clones and lacks some. V and J calls and clone size follow that table, whereas D and trimming were derived from the DNA. Of approximately 200,000 clones in the sample, more than 75% are singletons; the top ten hold approximately 18%. Patients in Seattle were enrolled during active infection, then followed longitudinally.

The rearrangement uses TRBV28 and TRBJ2-3; 7 nucleotides match TRBD2. The TCR was taken from a person aged 65 to 85 with COVID-19, enrolled during active disease. The specimen was peripheral blood. CDR3 protein: CASSPAGRTTDTQYF. In nucleotides, the CDR3 is TGTGCCAGCAGTCCAGCGGGGCGGACCACAGATACGCAGTATTTT.